These 15 T cell receptor beta chains were all obtained from the same sample, sequenced in a study of T-cell memory formation after mild COVID-19 (dated by TCRdb to the early 2020s). The library was generated by 5' RACE. Instrument on record: Illumina NovaSeq 6000. In TCRdb, the public reads were trimmed at Q25 with fastp and aligned with MiXCR, with productive beta chains retained. Each CDR3 protein gets just one entry, which takes the most common genes and DNA from the rows behind it. The sample data list 350,000 to 500,000 distinct CDR3 sequences, and roughly 17% of these were observed just once. The ten largest clones take up 20% to 25% of the sample. The source material was PBMCs or a T cell subset sorted from them (not recorded which). The receptors were sampled from a man between 18 and 29 years old who had mild COVID-19 (a few samples of this study predate the infection). The sample titles of this study are shuffled in the database, so cell type and time point are left out; the donor was told from shared clones.

The V gene is TRBV5-1, the J gene TRBJ1-1; no firm D call. From germline, CDR1 is SGHRS and CDR2 YFSETQ. The ends were cut back, 4 bases at V and 3 bases at J, with 10 bases in the middle. The CDR3 contains 13 residues. The CDR3 is CASSPNQDTEAFF. The CDR3 nucleotides read TGCGCCAGCAGCCCAAATCAGGACACTGAAGCTTTCTTT.

This clonotype was seen many times. This chain links TRBV5-1 with TRBJ2-1; 8 bases align to TRBD2. CDR3 length: 15 amino acids. The germline V gene has CDR1 SGHRS and CDR2 YFSETQ. The ends lost 8 bases at V and 10 bases at J; junction bases unmatched: 17. CDR3 coding DNA: TGCGCCAGTATGGCCGGGGGGGGCGGTTCCCCCGAGCAGTTCTTC. Its translation is CASMAGGGGSPEQFF.

This clonotype was counted only a few times. This rearrangement joins TRBV29-1 to TRBJ2-2; TRBD1 matches 7 bases. The germline CDR1 and CDR2 sequences are SQVTM and ANQGSEA. This CDR3 is 15 amino acids long. V trimming: 3 bases; J trimming: 5 bases; junction bases outside the gene matches: 9. Written as DNA, the CDR3 is TGCAGCGTTGAGGTGACAGGGATCCCTACCGGGGAGCTGTTTTTT. It translates to CSVEVTGIPTGELFF.

This clonotype appeared a few times. The chain combines TRBV12-3 or TRBV12-4 with TRBJ1-1; perhaps TRBD1 as D (6 bases). The CDR3 is 17 residues long. The V end was cut by 8 bases, the J end by 1 base, with 23 bases between. CDR3: CASSRGGRGLGNTEAFF. The CDR3 DNA reads as TGTGCCAGCTCACGAGGAGGCAGGGGATTGGGGAACACTGAAGCTTTCTTT.

This chain links TRBV3-1 with TRBJ1-2; D is unclear. V lost 1 base to trimming and J lost 6 bases, with 6 bases between them. The CDR3 runs 12 residues. Per germline, CDR1 LGHDT and CDR2 YNNKEL (reference sequence). CDR3 sequence: CASSQGPNGYTF. CDR3 in DNA: TGTGCCAGCAGCCAAGGGCCCAATGGCTACACCTTC.

This clonotype was counted ten times or more. V usage is TRBV4-2 and J usage is TRBJ2-5; 9 bases agree with TRBD2. The CDR3 sequence is 16 residues long. Germline V gene lookup returns CDR1 LGHNA and CDR2 YNFKEQ. Losses at the gene ends were 4 bases for V and 0 bases for J; bases not matched to a gene: 6. The CDR3 here is CASSPLAGPNQETQYF. CDR3 nucleotide sequence: TGTGCCAGCAGCCCTCTAGCGGGGCCAAACCAAGAGACCCAGTACTTC.

The gene calls are TRBV2 and TRBJ2-7; the D is unclear. V was shortened by 1 base and J by 9 bases, with 10 bases between the two germline ends. The CDR3 consists of 12 residues. CDR1 SNHLY and CDR2 FYNNEI come from the germline V gene. CDR3: CASSEDQNRQYF. The CDR3 bases are TGTGCCAGCAGTGAAGACCAGAACAGGCAGTACTTC.

The sample holds a few counts of this clonotype. This sequence joins TRBV11-2 and TRBJ2-1; D may be TRBD2 (5 bases). V was clipped by 0 bases and J by 5 bases, with 11 bases between them. The germline V gene encodes CDR1 SGHAT and CDR2 FQNNGV. CDR3 size: 15 residues. The CDR3 reads CASSLDRGPNNEQFF. The CDR3 bases are TGTGCCAGCAGCTTAGATCGGGGTCCAAACAATGAGCAGTTCTTC.

The rearrangement joins TRBV7-9 to TRBJ2-1, with TRBD2 matching 8 bases. The CDR3 spans 15 residues. CDR1 and CDR2 (germline): SEHNR, FQNEAQ (reference sequence). J gave up 8 bases and V 5 bases, and 11 bases lay outside the gene matches. This chain's CDR3 is CASSQPGLGYHEQFF. As DNA, the CDR3 is TGTGCCAGCAGCCAACCGGGACTAGGTTACCATGAGCAGTTCTTC.

The chain combines TRBV30 with TRBJ2-7, with TRBD1 matching 9 bases. V was clipped by 8 bases and J by 0 bases; unmatched bases: 2. This CDR3 has 12 residues. Germline values: CDR1 GTSNPN, CDR2 SVGIG (reference sequence). This CDR3 reads CAGTGRSYEQYF. The CDR3 region has the DNA TGTGCCGGGACAGGGCGCTCCTACGAGCAGTACTTC.

The V gene is TRBV7-2, the J gene TRBJ2-7, with 8 positions matching TRBD2. V was pared by 3 bases and J by 3 bases, with 7 bases of the junction left unmatched. CDR1 and CDR2 (germline): SGHTA, FQGNSA. This CDR3 is built from 15 residues. CDR3 protein: CASSLRGGGSYEQYF. For the CDR3, the DNA is TGTGCCAGCAGCTTGAGGGGCGGGGGGAGCTACGAGCAGTACTTC.

The chain recombines TRBV4-3 with TRBJ2-3; D unclear. The germline gives CDR1 LGHNA, CDR2 YSLEER. The CDR3 has 13 residues. V dropped 4 bases and J dropped 2 bases, with 7 bases sitting between them. For the CDR3, the DNA is TGCGCCAGCAGCCGGGCGGACACAGATACGCAGTATTTT. This sequence encodes CASSRADTDTQYF.

This clonotype was seen only a few times. This chain uses TRBV4-2 with TRBJ1-2; no definite D call. Trimming pared 4 bases from V and 2 bases from J, leaving 17 bases between. Germline lookup yields CDR1 LGHNA and CDR2 YNFKEQ. CDR3 length equals 16 residues. In nucleotides, the CDR3 is TGTGCCAGCAGCCGAACGAGAGAGGGCGAGAACTATGGCTACACCTTC. Amino acid sequence: CASSRTREGENYGYTF.

In its sample, this clonotype was seen a few times. V gene TRBV20-1 combines with J gene TRBJ2-5; TRBD1 agrees at 11 bases. The germline V gene has CDR1 DFQATT and CDR2 SNEGSKA (reference sequence). The CDR3 has 16 residues. V was clipped by 1 base and J by 4 bases; unmatched bases: 8. CDR3 region: CSARGGQGAVGETQYF. DNA of the CDR3: TGCAGTGCTAGAGGTGGACAGGGGGCTGTCGGAGAGACCCAGTACTTC.

This clonotype was seen more than once but under ten times. This chain connects TRBV9 to TRBJ2-2; D possibly corresponds to TRBD2 (7 bases). Trimming took off 7 bases at V and 7 bases at J, with 11 bases between the two ends. Germline V gene sequence: CDR1 SGDLS, CDR2 YYNGEE. The CDR3 runs to 12 residues. DNA for the CDR3: TGTGCCAGCCGAGGGGGGGGCGGGGAGCTGTTTTTT. This codes for CASRGGGGELFF.